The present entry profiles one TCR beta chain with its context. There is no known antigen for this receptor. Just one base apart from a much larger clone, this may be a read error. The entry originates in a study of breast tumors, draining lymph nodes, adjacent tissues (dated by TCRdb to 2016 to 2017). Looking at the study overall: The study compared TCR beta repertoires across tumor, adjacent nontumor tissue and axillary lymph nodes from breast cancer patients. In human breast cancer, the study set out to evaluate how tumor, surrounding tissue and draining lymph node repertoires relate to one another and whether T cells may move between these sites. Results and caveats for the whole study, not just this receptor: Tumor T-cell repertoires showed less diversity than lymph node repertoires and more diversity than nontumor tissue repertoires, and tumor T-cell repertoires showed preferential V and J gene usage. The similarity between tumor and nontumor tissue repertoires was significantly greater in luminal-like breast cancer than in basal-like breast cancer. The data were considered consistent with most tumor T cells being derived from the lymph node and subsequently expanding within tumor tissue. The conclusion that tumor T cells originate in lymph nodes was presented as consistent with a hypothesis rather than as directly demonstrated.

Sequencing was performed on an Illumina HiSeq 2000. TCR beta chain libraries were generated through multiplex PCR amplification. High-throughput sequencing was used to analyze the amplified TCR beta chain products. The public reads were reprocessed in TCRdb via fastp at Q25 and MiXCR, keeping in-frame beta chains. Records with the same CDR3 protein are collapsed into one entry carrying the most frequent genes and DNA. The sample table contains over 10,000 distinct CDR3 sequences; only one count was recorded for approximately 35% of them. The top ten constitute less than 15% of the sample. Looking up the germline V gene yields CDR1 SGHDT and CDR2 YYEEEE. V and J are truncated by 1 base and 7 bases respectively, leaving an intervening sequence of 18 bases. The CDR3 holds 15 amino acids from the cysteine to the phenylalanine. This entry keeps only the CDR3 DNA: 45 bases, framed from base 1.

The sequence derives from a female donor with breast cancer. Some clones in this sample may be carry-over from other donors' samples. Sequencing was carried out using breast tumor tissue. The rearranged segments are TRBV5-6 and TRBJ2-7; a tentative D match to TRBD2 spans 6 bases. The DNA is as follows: TGTGCCAGCAGCTTGCCGGAGGGCCGACGTATGGAGCAGTACTTC. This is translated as CASSLPEGRRMEQYF.